These 15 T cell receptor beta chains originate from one sample sequenced in a study of early T cells in non-severe SARS-CoV-2 infection. MiXCR, applied by TCRdb to the 5' RACE reads, yields one record per CDR3 protein. The table shows about 63,000 distinct CDR3 sequences, with roughly 13% occurring only once. Sample: whole blood. The receptors originated from an adult who was a healthcare worker with PCR-confirmed SARS-CoV-2 infection or an uninfected control (not recorded which).

This clonotype showed up many times. The genes are TRBV12-3 or TRBV12-4 and TRBJ2-7, with D perhaps assigned TRBD1 or TRBD2 (5 bases each). CDR3 length: 13 residues. V lost 2 bases and J lost 6, with 11 bases in between. CDR3 protein: CASSLTGTSEQYF. The CDR3 DNA reads TGTGCCAGCAGTTTAACTGGGACCTCCGAGCAGTACTTC.

The genes are TRBV12-3 or TRBV12-4 and TRBJ1-6; D remains unclear. The ends were cut back, 6 bases at V and 6 bases at J, with 9 bases in the middle. The CDR3 length is 13 residues. The CDR3 here is CASSIKSNSPLHF. The CDR3 DNA is TGTGCCAGCAGCATTAAGAGTAATTCACCCCTCCACTTT.

This clonotype appeared a few times. The V call is TRBV6-5, the J call TRBJ2-7, with 11 nucleotides matching TRBD2. V shed 0 bases and J 2 bases; nucleotides not matched to a gene: 3. CDR1 MNHEY and CDR2 SVGAGI come from the germline V gene. The CDR3 consists of 16 residues. The CDR3 region is CASSYSPSGGPYEQYF. In DNA form, the CDR3 reads TGTGCCAGCAGTTACTCCCCTAGCGGGGGGCCCTACGAGCAGTACTTC.

This clonotype was counted at least ten times. V gene TRBV10-2 combines with J gene TRBJ1-3; TRBD1 matches at 7 bases. This CDR3 has 16 amino acids. After removal of 2 bases from V and 0 bases from J, the junction contained 4 bases not matched to a gene. CDR1 and CDR2 (germline): WSHSY, SAAADI. The CDR3 region is CASSERTGTSGNTIYF. In DNA, the CDR3 is TGCGCCAGCAGTGAGAGGACAGGAACCTCTGGAAACACCATATATTTT.

This clonotype has ten or more counts. The chain recombines TRBV13 with TRBJ1-1; 7 nucleotides align to TRBD1. Per germline, CDR1 PRHDT and CDR2 FYEKMQ (reference sequence). The V gene end was trimmed by 5 bases and the J gene end by 0 bases; junction bases not matched to a gene: 9. The CDR3 spans 16 residues. The CDR3 DNA follows: TGTGCCAGCAGCGGCCGGGACAGATCCATGAACACTGAAGCTTTCTTT. This gives the protein CASSGRDRSMNTEAFF.

The genes are TRBV4-2 and TRBJ2-7, with a possible D match to TRBD1 (5 bases). Germline CDR1 is LGHNA and CDR2 is YNFKEQ. With 0 bases removed from V and 3 bases from J, the gap between germline ends came to 9 bases. The CDR3 length is 14 residues. The DNA of the CDR3 is TGTGCCAGCAGCCAAGAGAGGCAGGGCTACGAGCAGTACTTC. Residues: CASSQERQGYEQYF.

In regard to this clonotype: This CDR3 fails to terminate in the conserved phenylalanine or tryptophan, so it likely reflects a read error. V gene TRBV27 combines with J gene TRBJ2-2; 10 bases map to TRBD2. The CDR3 extends over 15 amino acids. V trimming: 2 bases; J trimming: 7 bases; junction bases outside the gene matches: 4. Germline loops: CDR1 MNHEY, CDR2 SMNVEV (reference sequence). The CDR3, as DNA: TGTGCCAGCAGTTTACGACCTAGCGGGGGCGGGGAGCTGTTTTCT. It encodes CASSLRPSGGGELFS.

This chain links TRBV27 with TRBJ1-5; no firm D call. This CDR3 has 12 amino acids. Trimming shortened V by 3 bases and J by 4 bases, and 4 bases separated the two germline ends. CDR1 is MNHEY and CDR2 is SMNVEV in the germline V gene (reference sequence). CDR3 nucleotide sequence: TGTGCCAGCAGTTTCCGAAATCAGCCCCAGCATTTT. Its translation is CASSFRNQPQHF.

This clonotype was observed a few times. This chain links TRBV2 with TRBJ1-1, with D possibly being TRBD1 (5 bases). The germline gives CDR1 SNHLY, CDR2 FYNNEI. Trimming stripped 3 bases from V and 1 base from J, with 6 bases between. The CDR3 runs 13 residues. The CDR3 DNA sequence: TGTGCCAGCAGTGACCAGGGGAACACTGAAGCTTTCTTT. Translation gives CASSDQGNTEAFF.

This clonotype appeared many times. V is TRBV6-1 and J is TRBJ2-3; TRBD2 agrees at 11 bases. Per germline, CDR1 MNHNS and CDR2 SASEGT. This CDR3 has 16 amino acids. The V gene end was trimmed by 0 bases and the J gene end by 1 base; junction bases not matched to a gene: 0. CDR3 coding DNA: TGTGCCAGCAGTGAAGCACTAGCGGGGGGCACAGATACGCAGTATTTT. Translation gives CASSEALAGGTDTQYF.

This clonotype has at least ten counts. The CDR3 DNA follows: TGCAGCGTTGAAGGGGCTAGCGGGGGCGAAGAGACCCAGTACTTC. It translates to CSVEGASGGEETQYF. The chain is built from TRBV29-1 and TRBJ2-5, with 10 nucleotides matching TRBD2. The CDR3 extends over 15 amino acids. J lost 3 bases, V lost 1 base, and 5 bases had no gene match. CDR1 is SQVTM, CDR2 ANQGSEA, per germline.

This clonotype was counted many times. The V gene is TRBV20-1, the J gene TRBJ2-3; 10 bases fit TRBD2. CDR1 is DFQATT and CDR2 is SNEGSKA in the germline V gene (reference sequence). The CDR3 loop spans 15 amino acids. V lost 4 bases to trimming and J lost 3 bases; unmatched junction nucleotides: 7. Written as DNA, the CDR3 is TGCAGTGCTATTACTAGGGGACTAGCGACAGATACGCAGTATTTT. This codes for CSAITRGLATDTQYF.

The V and J genes are TRBV10-3 and TRBJ2-1, with D perhaps matching TRBD1 (5 bases). Germline values: CDR1 ENHRY, CDR2 SYGVKD. Trimming removed 6 bases at V and 7 bases at J, with 13 bases between. The CDR3 loop spans 13 amino acids. CDR3 sequence reads: CAISETTVNEQFF. The CDR3 DNA reads as TGTGCCATCAGCGAGACGACAGTGAATGAGCAGTTCTTC.

The count of this clonotype is one. The V gene is TRBV5-8, the J gene TRBJ2-3; weak D call: TRBD2 (6 bases). Trimming cost V 6 bases and J 4 bases, with 21 bases left between them. The germline V gene has CDR1 SGHTS and CDR2 YDEGEE. CDR3 length: 16 residues. This chain's CDR3 is CASTIFFGGVADTQYF. As DNA, the CDR3 is TGTGCCAGCACCATCTTTTTCGGGGGAGTCGCAGATACGCAGTATTTT.

Only a few counts were recorded for this clonotype. The chain is built from TRBV5-5 and TRBJ2-1, with 8 bases identical to TRBD1. The germline V gene has CDR1 SGHKS and CDR2 YYEKEE (reference sequence). The CDR3 consists of 15 residues. Trimming cost V 0 bases and J 8 bases; bases outside gene matches: 7. The CDR3, as DNA: TGTGCCAGCAGCTTGGGACAGGGGAGTTGGGATGAGCAGTTCTTC. Translated, it gives CASSLGQGSWDEQFF.